This entry features one T cell receptor (beta chain) sequence. Its antigen is unknown. Assay used: immunoSEQ multiplex PCR; TCRdb lists only in-frame clones, some missing. Of 1,300 to 1,500 clones detected, almost 70% appear once; the ten largest clones hold 30% to 45%. The data originate from a study of STAT3 mutations in large granular lymphocyte leukemia. Study-level findings and limits: Clonal expansion was inferred from other time points because no sample existed at each clone's first appearance. In T-cell large granular lymphocyte leukemia, about half of patients showed multiple immunodominant subclonotypes.

The source is a woman in her 70s with T-cell large granular lymphocyte leukemia. Some clones in this sample may be carry-over from other donors' samples. Specimen: peripheral blood mononuclear cells.

The CDR3 region has the DNA TGTGCCAGCAGCTGGGGGACTAGCGGGAGGGAGCAAGAGACCCAGTACTTC. Translation: CASSWGTSGREQETQYF. The rearrangement uses TRBV5-6 and TRBJ2-5, with TRBD2 matching 16 bases. Trimming removed 3 bases from V and 2 bases from J; junction bases left unmatched: 4. Germline V CDR1 and CDR2: SGHDT, YYEEEE. The CDR3 spans 17 residues.